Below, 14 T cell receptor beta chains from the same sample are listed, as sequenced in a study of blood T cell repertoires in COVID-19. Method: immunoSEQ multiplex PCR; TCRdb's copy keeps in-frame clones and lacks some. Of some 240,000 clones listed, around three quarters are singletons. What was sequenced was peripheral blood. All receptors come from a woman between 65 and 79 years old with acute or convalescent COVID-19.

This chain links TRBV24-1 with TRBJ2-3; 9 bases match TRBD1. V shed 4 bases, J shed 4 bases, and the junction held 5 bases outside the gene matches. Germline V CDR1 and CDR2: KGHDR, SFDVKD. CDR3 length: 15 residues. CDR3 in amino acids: CATSDLGQGSDTQYF. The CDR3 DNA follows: TGTGCCACCAGTGACCTCGGACAGGGGTCAGATACGCAGTATTTT.

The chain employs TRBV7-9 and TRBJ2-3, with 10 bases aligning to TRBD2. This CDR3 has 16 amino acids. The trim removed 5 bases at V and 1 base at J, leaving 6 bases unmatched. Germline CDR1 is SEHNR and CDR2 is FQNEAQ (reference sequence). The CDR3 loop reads CASSRRTSGGTDTQYF. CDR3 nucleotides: TGTGCCAGCAGCAGGCGGACTAGCGGTGGCACAGATACGCAGTATTTT. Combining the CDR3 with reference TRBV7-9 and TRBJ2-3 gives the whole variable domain DTGVSQNPRHKITKRGQNVTFRCDPISEHNRLYWYRQTLGQGPEFLTYFQNEAQLEKSRLLSDRFSAERPKGSFSTLEIQRTEQGDSAMYLCASSRRTSGGTDTQYFGPGTRLTVL.

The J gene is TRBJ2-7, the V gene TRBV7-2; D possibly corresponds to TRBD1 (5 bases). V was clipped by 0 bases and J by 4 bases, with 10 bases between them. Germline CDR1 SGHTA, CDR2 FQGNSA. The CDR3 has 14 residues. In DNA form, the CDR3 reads TGTGCCAGCAGCTTAGCAGGGGCGGTTTACGAGCAGTACGTC. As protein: CASSLAGAVYEQYV.

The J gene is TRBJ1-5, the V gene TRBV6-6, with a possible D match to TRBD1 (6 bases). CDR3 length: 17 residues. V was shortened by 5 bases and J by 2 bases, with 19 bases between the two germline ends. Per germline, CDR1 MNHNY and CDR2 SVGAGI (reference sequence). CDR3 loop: CASSRILRQVGNQPQHF. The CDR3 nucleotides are TGTGCCAGCAGTCGTATTCTTCGACAGGTGGGCAATCAGCCCCAGCATTTT.

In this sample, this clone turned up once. The CDR3 region is CASSLRGLAANVLTF. Written as DNA, the CDR3 is TGTGCCAGCAGCTTGCGAGGTCTGGCGGCCAACGTCCTGACTTTC. The chain recombines TRBV5-6 with TRBJ2-6; D not certain. The CDR3 contains 15 residues. V dropped 1 base and J dropped 6 bases, with 11 bases sitting between them. CDR1 is SGHDT, CDR2 YYEEEE, per germline.

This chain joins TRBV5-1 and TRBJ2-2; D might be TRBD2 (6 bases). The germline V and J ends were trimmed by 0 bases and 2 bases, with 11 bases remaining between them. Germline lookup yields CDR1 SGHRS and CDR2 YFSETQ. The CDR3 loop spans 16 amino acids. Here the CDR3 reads CASSLGAGINTGELFF. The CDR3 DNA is TGCGCCAGCAGCTTGGGGGCGGGAATTAACACCGGGGAGCTGTTTTTT.

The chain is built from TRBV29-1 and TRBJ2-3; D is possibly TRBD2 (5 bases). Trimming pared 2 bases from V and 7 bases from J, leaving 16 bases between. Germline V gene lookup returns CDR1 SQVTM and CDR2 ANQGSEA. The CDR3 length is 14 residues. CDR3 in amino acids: CSVEIGLAGNTQYF. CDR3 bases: TGCAGCGTTGAAATTGGTCTAGCAGGTAATACGCAGTATTTT.

The chain's CDR3 is CASSEGSQGMGNQPQHF. For the CDR3, the DNA is TGTGCCAGCAGTGAGGGCTCACAGGGAATGGGCAATCAGCCCCAGCATTTT. V and J are TRBV6-1 and TRBJ1-5; maybe TRBD1 (6 bases). Trimming took off 3 bases at V and 2 bases at J, with 17 bases between the two ends. The V gene's germline CDR1 is MNHNS and CDR2 SASEGT. This CDR3 region has 17 residues.

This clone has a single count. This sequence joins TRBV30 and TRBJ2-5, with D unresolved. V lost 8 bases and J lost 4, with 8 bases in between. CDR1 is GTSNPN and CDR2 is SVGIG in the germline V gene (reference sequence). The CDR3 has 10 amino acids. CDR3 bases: TGTGCCGGTGGGCGAGAGACCCAGTACTTC. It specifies CAGGRETQYF.

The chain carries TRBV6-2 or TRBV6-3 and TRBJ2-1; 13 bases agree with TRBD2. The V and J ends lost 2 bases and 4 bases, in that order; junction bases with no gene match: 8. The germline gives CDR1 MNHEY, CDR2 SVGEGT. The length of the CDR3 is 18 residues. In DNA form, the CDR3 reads TGTGCCAGCAGTTACCCGACTAGCGGGGGGCCCGGGTACAATGAGCAGTTCTTC. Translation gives CASSYPTSGGPGYNEQFF.

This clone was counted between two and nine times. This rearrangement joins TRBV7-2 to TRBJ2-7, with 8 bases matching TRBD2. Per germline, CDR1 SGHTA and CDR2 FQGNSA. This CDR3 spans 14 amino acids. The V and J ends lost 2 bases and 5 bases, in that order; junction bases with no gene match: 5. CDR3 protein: CASSLKAGVHEQYF. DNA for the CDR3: TGTGCCAGCAGCTTAAAAGCGGGGGTCCACGAGCAGTACTTC.

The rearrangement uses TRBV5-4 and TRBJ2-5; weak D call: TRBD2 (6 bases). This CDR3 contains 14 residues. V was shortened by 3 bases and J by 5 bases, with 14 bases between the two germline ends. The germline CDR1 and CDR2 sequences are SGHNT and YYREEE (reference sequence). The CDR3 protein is CASSSSGLRETQYF. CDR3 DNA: TGTGCCAGCAGCTCGTCGGGACTCCGGGAGACCCAGTACTTC.

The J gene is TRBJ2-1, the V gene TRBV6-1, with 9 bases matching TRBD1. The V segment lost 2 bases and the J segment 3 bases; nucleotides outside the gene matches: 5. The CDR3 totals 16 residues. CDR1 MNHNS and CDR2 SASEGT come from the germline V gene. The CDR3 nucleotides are TGTGCCAGCAGTGAATCGGACAGGGGAGGCTACAATGAGCAGTTCTTC. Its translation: CASSESDRGGYNEQFF.

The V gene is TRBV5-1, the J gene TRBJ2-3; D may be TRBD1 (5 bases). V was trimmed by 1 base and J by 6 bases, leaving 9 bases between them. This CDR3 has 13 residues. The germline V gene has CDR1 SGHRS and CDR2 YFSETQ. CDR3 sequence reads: CASSLWGQDTQYF. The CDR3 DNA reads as TGCGCCAGCAGCTTGTGGGGCCAGGATACGCAGTATTTT.